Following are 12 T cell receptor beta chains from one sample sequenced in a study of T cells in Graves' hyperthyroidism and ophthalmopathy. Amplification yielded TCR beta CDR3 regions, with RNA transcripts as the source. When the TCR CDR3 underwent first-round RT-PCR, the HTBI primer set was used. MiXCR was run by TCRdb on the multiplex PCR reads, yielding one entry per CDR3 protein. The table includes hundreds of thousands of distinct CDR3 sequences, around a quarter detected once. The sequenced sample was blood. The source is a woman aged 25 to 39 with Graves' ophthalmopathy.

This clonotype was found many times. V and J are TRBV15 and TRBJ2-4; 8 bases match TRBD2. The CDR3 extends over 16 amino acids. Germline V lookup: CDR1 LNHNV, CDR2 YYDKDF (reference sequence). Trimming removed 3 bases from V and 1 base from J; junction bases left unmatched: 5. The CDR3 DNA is TGTGCCACCAGCAGGGGGACTAGTTTCGCCAAAAACATTCAGTACTTC. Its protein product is CATSRGTSFAKNIQYF.

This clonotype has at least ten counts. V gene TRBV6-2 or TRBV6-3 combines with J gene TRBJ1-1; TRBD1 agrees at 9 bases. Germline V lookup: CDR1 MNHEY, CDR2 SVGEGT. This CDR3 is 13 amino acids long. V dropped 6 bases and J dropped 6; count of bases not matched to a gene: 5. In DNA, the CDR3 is TGTGCCAGCAGAGACAGGGGGTACGCTGAAGCTTTCTTT. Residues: CASRDRGYAEAFF.

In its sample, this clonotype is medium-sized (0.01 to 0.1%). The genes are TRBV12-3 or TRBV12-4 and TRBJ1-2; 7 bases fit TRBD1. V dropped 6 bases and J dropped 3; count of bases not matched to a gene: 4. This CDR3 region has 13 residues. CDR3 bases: TGTGCCAGCAGCCCCAGGGGGGACTATGGCTACACCTTC. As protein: CASSPRGDYGYTF.

Here the CDR3 reads CASSLWAGSSYEQYF. The CDR3 bases are TGTGCCAGCAGCTTGTGGGCGGGAAGCTCCTACGAGCAGTACTTC. The rearrangement uses TRBV7-2 and TRBJ2-7; possibly TRBD2 for D (6 bases). CDR3 size: 15 residues. Germline lookup yields CDR1 SGHTA and CDR2 FQGNSA. Trimming left V 3 bases short and J 0 bases short, with 12 bases between. The full variable domain, in which reference TRBV7-2 and TRBJ2-7 provide the parts outside the CDR3, is GAGVSQSPSNKVTEKGKDVELRCDPISGHTALYWYRQSLGQGLEFLIYFQGNSAPDKSGLPSDRFSAERTGGSVSTLTIQRTQQEDSAVYLCASSLWAGSSYEQYFGPGTRLTVT.

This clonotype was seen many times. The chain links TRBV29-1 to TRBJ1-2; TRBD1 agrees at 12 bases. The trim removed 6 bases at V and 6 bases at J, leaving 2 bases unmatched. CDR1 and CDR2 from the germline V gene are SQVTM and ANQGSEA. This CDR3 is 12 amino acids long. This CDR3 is CSVGTGGDGYTF. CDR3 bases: TGCAGCGTCGGGACAGGGGGCGATGGCTACACCTTC.

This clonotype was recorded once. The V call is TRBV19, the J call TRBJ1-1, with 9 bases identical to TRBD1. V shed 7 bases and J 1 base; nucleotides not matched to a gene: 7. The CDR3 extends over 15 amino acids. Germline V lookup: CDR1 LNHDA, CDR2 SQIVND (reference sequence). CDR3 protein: CASITGGAGNTEAFF. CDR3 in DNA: TGTGCCAGTATCACAGGGGGCGCCGGGAACACTGAAGCTTTCTTT.

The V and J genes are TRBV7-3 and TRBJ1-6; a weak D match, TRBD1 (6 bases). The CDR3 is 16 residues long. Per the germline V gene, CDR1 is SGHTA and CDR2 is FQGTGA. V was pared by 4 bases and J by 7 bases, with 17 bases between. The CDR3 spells CASSYGTPGGNSPLHF. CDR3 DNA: TGTGCCAGCAGCTACGGGACTCCGGGGGGCAATTCACCCCTCCACTTT.

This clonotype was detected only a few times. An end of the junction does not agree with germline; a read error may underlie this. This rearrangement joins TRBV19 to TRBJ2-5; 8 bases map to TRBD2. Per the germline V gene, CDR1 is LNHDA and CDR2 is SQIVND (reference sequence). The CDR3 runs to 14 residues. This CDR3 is CAGSKNGGGETQYF. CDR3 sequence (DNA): TGTGCCGGTAGTAAAAACGGCGGGGGGGAGACCCAGTACTTC.

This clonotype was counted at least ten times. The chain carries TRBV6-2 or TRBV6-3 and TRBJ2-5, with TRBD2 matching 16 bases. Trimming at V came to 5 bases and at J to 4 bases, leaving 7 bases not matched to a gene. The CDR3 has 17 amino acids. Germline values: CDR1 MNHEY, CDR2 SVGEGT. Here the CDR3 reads CASSNTGLAGGRETQYF. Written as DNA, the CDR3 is TGTGCCAGCAGTAATACGGGACTAGCGGGGGGGCGAGAGACCCAGTACTTC.

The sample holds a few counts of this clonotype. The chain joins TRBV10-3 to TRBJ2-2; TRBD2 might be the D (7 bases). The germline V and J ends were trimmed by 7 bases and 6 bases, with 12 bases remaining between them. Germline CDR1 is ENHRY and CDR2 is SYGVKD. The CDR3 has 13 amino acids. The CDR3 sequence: CAIMGGLAGELFF. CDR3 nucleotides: TGTGCCATCATGGGGGGGCTCGCCGGGGAGCTGTTTTTT.

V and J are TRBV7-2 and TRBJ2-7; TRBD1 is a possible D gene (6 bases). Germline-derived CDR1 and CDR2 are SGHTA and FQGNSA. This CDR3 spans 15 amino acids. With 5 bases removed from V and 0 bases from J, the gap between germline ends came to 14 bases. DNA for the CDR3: TGTGCCAGCAGCAGGGGGACCGTCCTCTCCTACGAGCAGTACTTC. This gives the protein CASSRGTVLSYEQYF.

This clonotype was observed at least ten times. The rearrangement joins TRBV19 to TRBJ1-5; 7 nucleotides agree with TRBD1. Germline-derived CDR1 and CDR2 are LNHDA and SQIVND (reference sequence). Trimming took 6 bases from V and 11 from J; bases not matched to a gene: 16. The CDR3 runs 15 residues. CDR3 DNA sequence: TGTGCCAGTAGCCCAAGTGGGACAGACTGGTCGGCCCAGCATTTT. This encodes CASSPSGTDWSAQHF.